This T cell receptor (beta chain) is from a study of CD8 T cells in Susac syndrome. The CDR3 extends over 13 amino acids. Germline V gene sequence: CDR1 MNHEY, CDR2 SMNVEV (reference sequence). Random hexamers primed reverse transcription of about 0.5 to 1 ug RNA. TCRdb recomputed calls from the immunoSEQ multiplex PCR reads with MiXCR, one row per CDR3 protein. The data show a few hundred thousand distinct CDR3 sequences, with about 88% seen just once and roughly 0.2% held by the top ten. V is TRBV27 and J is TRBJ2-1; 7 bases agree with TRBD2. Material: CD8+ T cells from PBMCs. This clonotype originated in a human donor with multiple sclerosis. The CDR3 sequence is CDPGGGEYNEQFF. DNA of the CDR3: TGTGACCCGGGCGGGGGAGAATACAATGAGCAGTTCTTC.